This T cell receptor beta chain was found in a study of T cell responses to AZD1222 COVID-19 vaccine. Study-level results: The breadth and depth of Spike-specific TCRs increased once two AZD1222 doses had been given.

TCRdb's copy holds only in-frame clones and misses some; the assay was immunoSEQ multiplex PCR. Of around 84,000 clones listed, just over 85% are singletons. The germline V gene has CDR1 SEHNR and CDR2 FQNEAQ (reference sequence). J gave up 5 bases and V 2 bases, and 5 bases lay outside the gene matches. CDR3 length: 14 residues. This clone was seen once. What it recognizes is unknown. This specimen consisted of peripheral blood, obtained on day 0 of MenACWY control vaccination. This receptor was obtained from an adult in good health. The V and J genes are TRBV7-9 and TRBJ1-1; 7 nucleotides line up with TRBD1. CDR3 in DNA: TGTGCCAGCAGCTTAACAGGGGTGAGGACTGAAGCTTTCTTT. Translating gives CASSLTGVRTEAFF.